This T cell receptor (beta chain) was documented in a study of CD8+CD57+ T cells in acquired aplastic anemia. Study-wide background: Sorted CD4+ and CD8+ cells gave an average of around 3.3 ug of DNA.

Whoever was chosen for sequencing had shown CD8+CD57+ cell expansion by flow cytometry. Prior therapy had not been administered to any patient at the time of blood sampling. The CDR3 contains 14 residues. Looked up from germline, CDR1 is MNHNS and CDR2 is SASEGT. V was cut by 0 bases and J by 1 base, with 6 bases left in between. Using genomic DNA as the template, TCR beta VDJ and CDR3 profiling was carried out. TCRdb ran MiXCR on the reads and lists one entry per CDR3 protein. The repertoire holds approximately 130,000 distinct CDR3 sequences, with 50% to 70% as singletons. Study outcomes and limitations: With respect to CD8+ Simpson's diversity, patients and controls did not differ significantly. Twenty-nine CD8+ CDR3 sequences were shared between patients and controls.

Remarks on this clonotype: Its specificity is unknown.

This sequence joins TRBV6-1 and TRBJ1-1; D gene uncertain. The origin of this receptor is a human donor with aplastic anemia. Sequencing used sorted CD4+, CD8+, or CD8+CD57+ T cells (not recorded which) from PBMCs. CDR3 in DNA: TGTGCCAGCAGTGAAGCGCCGGAGAACACTGAAGCTTTCTTT. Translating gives CASSEAPENTEAFF.